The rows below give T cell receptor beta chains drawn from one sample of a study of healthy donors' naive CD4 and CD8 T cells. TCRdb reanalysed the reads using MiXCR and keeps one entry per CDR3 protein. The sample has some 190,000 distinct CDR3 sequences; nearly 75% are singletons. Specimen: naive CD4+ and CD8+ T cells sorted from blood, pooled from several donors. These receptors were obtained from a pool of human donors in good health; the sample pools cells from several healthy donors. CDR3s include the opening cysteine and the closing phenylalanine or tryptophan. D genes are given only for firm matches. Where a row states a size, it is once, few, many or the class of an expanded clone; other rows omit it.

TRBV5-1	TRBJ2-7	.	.	CASSVGLNYEQYF	TGCGCCAGCAGTGTGGGACTCAACTACGAGCAGTACTTC
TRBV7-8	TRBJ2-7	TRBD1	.	CASSLASGTGPYEQYF	TGTGCCAGCAGCTTAGCCTCCGGGACAGGGCCCTACGAGCAGTACTTC
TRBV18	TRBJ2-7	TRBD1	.	CASSAGQGMDEQYF	TGTGCCAGCTCAGCCGGACAGGGCATGGACGAGCAGTACTTC
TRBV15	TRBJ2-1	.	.	CATSRDFRSNEQFF	TGTGCCACCAGCAGAGATTTTAGGTCCAATGAGCAGTTCTTC
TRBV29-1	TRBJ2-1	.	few	CSVDPGTAYNEQFF	TGCAGCGTTGATCCGGGAACCGCCTACAATGAGCAGTTCTTC
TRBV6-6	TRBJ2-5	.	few	CASSYRGAQETQYF	TGTGCCAGCAGTTACCGCGGGGCTCAAGAGACCCAGTACTTC
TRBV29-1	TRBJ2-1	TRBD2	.	CSVPGTRGVNEQFF	TGCAGCGTCCCCGGGACTAGGGGCGTCAATGAGCAGTTCTTC
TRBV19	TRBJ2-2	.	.	CASGWEAGELFF	TGTGCCAGTGGGTGGGAGGCCGGGGAGCTGTTTTTT
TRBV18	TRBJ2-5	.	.	CASSPQGGETQYF	TGTGCCAGCTCACCGCAGGGAGGAGAGACCCAGTACTTC
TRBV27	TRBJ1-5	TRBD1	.	CASSLGQFSNQPQHF	TGTGCCAGCAGTTTGGGACAGTTTAGCAATCAGCCCCAGCATTTT
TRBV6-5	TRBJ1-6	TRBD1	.	CASSLGRGRSPLHF	TGTGCCAGCAGTTTAGGCAGGGGGCGTTCACCCCTCCACTTT
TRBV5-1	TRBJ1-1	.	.	CASSIGDVSSSEAFF	TGCGCCAGCAGTATTGGTGACGTTTCGAGCTCTGAAGCTTTCTTT
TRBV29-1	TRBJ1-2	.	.	CSVGSGTAYGYTF	TGCAGCGTGGGGAGCGGGACTGCCTATGGCTACACCTTC
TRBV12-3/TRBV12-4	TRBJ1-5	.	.	CASSLEPYQPQHF	TGTGCCAGCAGTTTAGAGCCATATCAGCCCCAGCATTTT
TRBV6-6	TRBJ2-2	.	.	CASTEAGSNTGELFF	TGTGCCAGCACCGAGGCAGGTTCGAACACCGGGGAGCTGTTTTTT
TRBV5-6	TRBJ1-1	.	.	CASSLAFGEDTEAFF	TGTGCCAGCAGCTTGGCCTTTGGGGAGGACACTGAAGCTTTCTTT
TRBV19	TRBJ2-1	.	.	CASSIAAEQFF	TGTGCCAGTAGTATCGCAGCTGAGCAGTTCTTC
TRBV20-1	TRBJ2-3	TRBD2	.	CSARPGLAGVGGTDTQYF	TGCAGTGCTAGACCCGGACTAGCGGGAGTTGGTGGCACAGATACGCAGTATTTT
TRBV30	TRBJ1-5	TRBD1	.	CAWSVQGARIRQPQHF	TGTGCCTGGAGTGTTCAGGGGGCGCGTATTCGTCAGCCCCAGCATTTT
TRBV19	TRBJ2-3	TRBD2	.	CASSIWGLATSTDTQYF	TGTGCCAGTAGTATCTGGGGACTAGCGACTAGCACAGATACGCAGTATTTT
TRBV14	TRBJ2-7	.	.	CASSQVRSVSWEQYF	TGTGCCAGCAGCCAAGTTCGATCGGTTTCTTGGGAGCAGTACTTC